The clone carrying this T cell receptor beta chain has a handful of counts. What it binds is unknown. TCRdb passed the 5' RACE reads through MiXCR, listing each CDR3 protein once. Of roughly 1,500,000 distinct CDR3 sequences in the sample, more than 30% are singletons; the top ten hold roughly 0.3%. This entry is derived from a study of identical twins. Points from the study as a whole: Within monozygotic twins, out-of-frame TCR alpha sharing was underestimated by the models.

The CDR3 covers 15 residues. With 5 bases clipped from V and 4 bases from J, the junction kept 6 bases outside the gene matches. The V gene's germline CDR1 is DFQATT and CDR2 SNEGSKA (reference sequence). The sequenced sample consisted of cord blood. The chain uses TRBV20-1 and TRBJ2-1; 12 nucleotides align to TRBD2. This receptor was identified in a newborn girl in good health. CDR3 DNA sequence: TGCAGTGCTGCCGGACTAGCGGGGACATACAATGAGCAGTTCTTC. Translated: CSAAGLAGTYNEQFF.